This T cell receptor (beta chain) was recovered during a study of technical replicates of blood from several donors. Produced via immunoSEQ multiplex PCR; TCRdb's table is partial and in-frame only. The sample lists some 89,000 clones, approximately 94% seen once, with about 0.35% in the top ten. This clonotype originated in a human donor in good health. Sequenced sample: T cells isolated from PBMCs.

In DNA form, the CDR3 reads TGTGCCAGCAGATGGGGACTAGCGGGAGTCCCCGGGGAGCTGTTTTTT. Encoded protein: CASRWGLAGVPGELFF. The chain recombines TRBV5-6 with TRBJ2-2; TRBD2 agrees at 14 bases. Germline CDR1 is SGHDT and CDR2 is YYEEEE. The CDR3 loop spans 16 amino acids. V was clipped by 5 bases and J by 6 bases; unmatched bases: 6.